What follows are 10 T cell receptor beta chains derived from one specimen sequenced in a study of blood T cells in healthy people across ages (dated by TCRdb to about 2015). Library creation used 5' RACE. The reads were generated on an Illumina HiSeq 2500. A second PCR of roughly 6 to 11 cycles was run with a J-beta primer mix and a sample-barcoded 5' primer. TCRdb cleaned the public reads at Q25 with fastp, built clones with MiXCR and kept in-frame beta chains. Rows matching on CDR3 protein sequence are summarized as one entry with the most common DNA and genes. The sample table shows about 750,000 distinct CDR3 sequences, and about 55% are seen once. In total, the top ten clones hold roughly 37% of the sample. Sample: blood. The receptors were gathered from a man older than 75 in good health.

Details on this clonotype: It may be a read error: a sequence one base away is much more abundant. The chain couples TRBV29-1 to TRBJ2-5; 7 bases fit TRBD2. This CDR3 comprises 14 residues. V was pared by 5 bases and J by 11 bases, with 17 bases of the junction left unmatched. Germline values: CDR1 SQVTM, CDR2 ANQGSEA. CDR3 sequence reads: CSVSGRAGLEEQYF. CDR3 bases: TGCAGCGTTTCGGGACGAGCGGGGCTCGAGGAGCAGTACTTC.

This clonotype was picked up a small number of times. The rearrangement joins TRBV7-9 to TRBJ2-3, with D perhaps given as TRBD1 or TRBD2 (5 bases each). V lost 5 bases and J 0 bases, leaving 15 bases between the germline ends. The length of the CDR3 is 16 residues. The germline V gene encodes CDR1 SEHNR and CDR2 FQNEAQ (reference sequence). Written as DNA, the CDR3 is TGTGCCAGCAGCCTGAGAGGGGATAGGAGCACAGATACGCAGTATTTT. Protein sequence: CASSLRGDRSTDTQYF.

This sequence joins TRBV5-1 and TRBJ2-7, with D perhaps TRBD1 or TRBD2 (5 bases each). The J call may be faulty, since TRBJ2-5 better matches the DNA end. Germline CDR1 reads SGHRS; CDR2 reads YFSETQ. CDR3 length: 15 amino acids. The CDR3 bases are TGCGCCAGCAGCTTGGAGGGGAGCAGGGAGGAGACCCAGTACTTC. Residues: CASSLEGSREETQYF.

V gene TRBV4-2 combines with J gene TRBJ1-1, with a tentative D call TRBD1 (5 bases). This CDR3 is built from 15 residues. V gave up 1 base and J gave up 8 bases, with 17 bases separating them. Germline V gene lookup returns CDR1 LGHNA and CDR2 YNFKEQ. CDR3 region: CASSQGPGRGREAFF. DNA of the CDR3: TGTGCCAGCAGCCAAGGCCCGGGACGAGGCCGGGAAGCTTTCTTT.

This clonotype was seen a handful of times. The V gene is TRBV12-3 or TRBV12-4, the J gene TRBJ1-4, with 12 bases that match TRBD1. The V gene end was trimmed by 8 bases and the J gene end by 8 bases; junction bases not matched to a gene: 9. CDR3 length equals 15 residues. As DNA, the CDR3 is TGTGCCAGCTCCCGGGACAGGGGGCCTCAAGAAAAACTGTTTTTT. This sequence encodes CASSRDRGPQEKLFF.

The chain uses TRBV29-1 and TRBJ1-5; unclear D gene. The CDR3 sequence is 14 residues long. The V and J ends lost 5 bases and 0 bases respectively, with 11 bases between them. Germline V gene sequence: CDR1 SQVTM, CDR2 ANQGSEA. This CDR3 is CSVKGKYSNQPQHF. CDR3 DNA: TGCAGCGTTAAAGGGAAATATAGCAATCAGCCCCAGCATTTT. Full variable domain (rest looked up from reference TRBV29-1 and TRBJ1-5): SAVISQKPSRDICQRGTSLTIQCQVDSQVTMMFWYRQQPGQSLTLIATANQGSEATYESGFVIDKFPISRPNLTFSTLTVSNMSPEDSSIYLCSVKGKYSNQPQHFGDGTRLSIL.

The gene calls are TRBV28 and TRBJ1-2; TRBD1 matches at 8 bases. The V gene's germline CDR1 is MDHEN and CDR2 SYDVKM. V shed 6 bases and J 4 bases; nucleotides not matched to a gene: 4. This CDR3 is built from 13 residues. In DNA form, the CDR3 reads TGTGCCAGCAGGACGGACAGGGCCTATGGCTACACCTTC. The encoded protein is CASRTDRAYGYTF.

Remarks on this clonotype: The junction departs from germline at one end; a sequencing error may be responsible. The chain recombines TRBV4-2 with TRBJ2-1; weak D call: TRBD1 (6 bases). Germline CDR1 is LGHNA and CDR2 is YNFKEQ. CDR3 length: 14 amino acids. The CDR3 DNA sequence: TGTGCCGGCAGCCAAGACCGGGACAATAATGAGCAGTTCTTC. It is translated as CAGSQDRDNNEQFF.

This chain joins TRBV28 and TRBJ2-1; 12 bases match TRBD2. V lost 5 bases to trimming and J lost 2 bases; unmatched junction nucleotides: 4. Germline values: CDR1 MDHEN, CDR2 SYDVKM. The CDR3 has 16 amino acids. The CDR3 loop is CASSPLAGGPYNEQFF. The CDR3, as DNA: TGTGCCAGCAGTCCCCTAGCGGGAGGGCCCTACAATGAGCAGTTCTTC.

This clonotype was found a few times. The CDR3 reads CASSLQGIGSTEAFF. CDR3 bases: TGCGCCAGCAGCTTACAGGGCATTGGGAGCACTGAAGCTTTCTTT. V is TRBV5-1 and J is TRBJ1-1, with TRBD1 as a possible D gene (6 bases). Germline values: CDR1 SGHRS, CDR2 YFSETQ. The CDR3 extends over 15 amino acids. V lost 2 bases and J lost 4, with 15 bases in between.